These 14 T cell receptor beta chains share one sample of origin, sequenced in a study of CD8+CD57+ T cells in acquired aplastic anemia. Genomic DNA templated the TCR beta VDJ and CDR3 profiling. TCRdb recomputed calls from the reads with MiXCR, one row per CDR3 protein. This sample carries approximately 300,000 distinct CDR3 sequences, 50% to 65% of them seen once, and the ten largest clones take 1.3%. Flow cytometry had shown expanded CD8+CD57+ cells in the patients chosen for sequencing. What was sequenced was sorted CD4+, CD8+, or CD8+CD57+ T cells (not recorded which) from PBMCs. These receptors were collected from a human donor with aplastic anemia.

The rearrangement links TRBV9 to TRBJ1-1; no firm D call. Per germline, CDR1 SGDLS and CDR2 YYNGEE. V lost 0 bases and J 4 bases, leaving 16 bases between the germline ends. The CDR3 is made up of 16 amino acids. CDR3 protein: CASSVGEFPRTTEAFF. In DNA form, the CDR3 reads TGTGCCAGCAGCGTAGGAGAGTTCCCAAGGACCACTGAAGCTTTCTTT. The variable domain in full, with the rest retrieved from reference TRBV9 and TRBJ1-1, is DSGVTQTPKHLITATGQRVTLRCSPRSGDLSVYWYQQSLDQGLQFLIQYYNGEERAKGNILERFSAQQFPDLHSELNLSSLELGDSALYFCASSVGEFPRTTEAFFGQGTRLTVV.

This clonotype was counted many times. This chain uses TRBV20-1 with TRBJ2-5; D gene ambiguous. Between the trimmed V and J ends, which lost 2 bases and 2 bases, there was a span of 12 bases. Germline assignment: CDR1 DFQATT and CDR2 SNEGSKA (reference sequence). This CDR3 region has 14 residues. The chain's CDR3 is CSARRSGGQETQYF. For the CDR3, the DNA is TGCAGTGCTAGACGTTCGGGCGGTCAAGAGACCCAGTACTTC.

This clonotype was seen a few times. J is TRBJ1-4 and V is TRBV9, with unresolved D. The CDR3 sequence is 14 residues long. The germline V and J ends were trimmed by 5 bases and 0 bases, with 8 bases remaining between them. From germline, CDR1 is SGDLS and CDR2 YYNGEE. The chain's CDR3 is CASSFGTTNEKLFF. As DNA, the CDR3 is TGTGCCAGCAGTTTTGGAACAACTAATGAAAAACTGTTTTTT. Complete variable domain (other parts from reference TRBV9 and TRBJ1-4): DSGVTQTPKHLITATGQRVTLRCSPRSGDLSVYWYQQSLDQGLQFLIQYYNGEERAKGNILERFSAQQFPDLHSELNLSSLELGDSALYFCASSFGTTNEKLFFGSGTQLSVL.

The chain links TRBV5-1 to TRBJ1-4; D not certain. Germline assignment: CDR1 SGHRS and CDR2 YFSETQ. The CDR3 extends over 14 amino acids. Trimming took off 0 bases at V and 6 bases at J, with 9 bases between the two ends. CDR3 protein: CASSLGTAYEKLFF. The CDR3 bases are TGCGCCAGCAGCTTGGGGACGGCCTATGAAAAACTGTTTTTT.

The chain joins TRBV12-3 or TRBV12-4 to TRBJ2-6; the D is unclear. Trimming cost V 4 bases and J 0 bases, with 4 bases left between them. This CDR3 contains 14 residues. CDR3 DNA sequence: TGTGCCAGCAGTTCGCGCTCTGGGGCCAACGTCCTGACTTTC. Translated, it gives CASSSRSGANVLTF.

The CDR3 loop is CASSSGGGGLAGETQYF. CDR3 DNA sequence: TGTGCCAGTAGCTCCGGCGGGGGAGGACTAGCGGGAGAGACCCAGTACTTC. The chain carries TRBV19 and TRBJ2-5; 11 bases match TRBD2. The J segment lost 4 bases and the V segment lost 6 bases, leaving 13 bases of the junction unmatched. The CDR3 runs to 17 residues. The germline gives CDR1 LNHDA, CDR2 SQIVND (reference sequence). The full variable domain, its missing parts supplied by reference TRBV19 and TRBJ2-5, is DGGITQSPKYLFRKEGQNVTLSCEQNLNHDAMYWYRQDPGQGLRLIYYSQIVNDFQKGDIAEGYSVSREKKESFPLTVTSAQKNPTAFYLCASSSGGGGLAGETQYFGPGTRLLVL.

In its sample, this clonotype was seen many times. V and J are TRBV29-1 and TRBJ2-3, with 10 bases identical to TRBD1. This CDR3 is built from 13 residues. In germline, CDR1 is SQVTM, CDR2 ANQGSEA. CDR3 bases: TGCAGGACAGGGGGCCAGGGCACAGATACGCAGTATTTT. This codes for CRTGGQGTDTQYF.

This clonotype was observed a few times. This chain uses TRBV2 with TRBJ1-1, with D maybe TRBD1 (5 bases). Germline assignment: CDR1 SNHLY and CDR2 FYNNEI. The CDR3 has 13 amino acids. Between the trimmed V and J ends, which lost 7 bases and 4 bases, there was a span of 13 bases. CDR3 in amino acids: CASKVLRGTEAFF. CDR3 DNA sequence: TGTGCCAGCAAAGTTCTGAGGGGCACTGAAGCTTTCTTT.

The chain couples TRBV7-9 to TRBJ2-7; 12 bases agree with TRBD2. Germline trimming cut 5 bases from V and 5 bases from J; bases unmatched to any gene: 7. The CDR3 runs 15 residues. CDR1 and CDR2 from the germline V gene are SEHNR and FQNEAQ (reference sequence). DNA of the CDR3: TGTGCCAGCAGCCCACTAGCGGGAGGAGTAGACGAGCAGTACTTC. This sequence encodes CASSPLAGGVDEQYF.

This clonotype came up once. V is TRBV11-2 and J is TRBJ1-1, with a possible D match to TRBD1 (6 bases). Germline V gene sequence: CDR1 SGHAT, CDR2 FQNNGV. With 6 bases removed from V and 6 bases from J, the gap between germline ends came to 20 bases. This CDR3 spans 15 amino acids. The CDR3 loop is CASSPGGGLTSEAFF. The CDR3 DNA reads TGTGCCAGCAGTCCCGGGGGGGGCTTGACGTCTGAAGCTTTCTTT.

This clonotype was counted many times. The genes are TRBV20-1 and TRBJ2-1, with 7 bases fitting TRBD1. The V gene's germline CDR1 is DFQATT and CDR2 SNEGSKA (reference sequence). The J segment lost 7 bases and the V segment lost 3 bases, leaving 3 bases of the junction unmatched. The CDR3 length is 12 residues. DNA for the CDR3: TGCAGTGCTAGTTCAGGGGGTAATGAGCAGTTCTTC. Translated, it gives CSASSGGNEQFF.

About this clonotype itself: At one boundary the junction diverges from the germline segment, which might be a read error. CDR3 loop: CAISEVRQESQYF. In nucleotides, the CDR3 is TGTGCCATCAGTGAGGTTCGACAAGAGAGCCAGTACTTC. The rearrangement uses TRBV10-3 and TRBJ2-5; D is uncertain. The CDR3 is 13 residues long. Germline lookup yields CDR1 ENHRY and CDR2 SYGVKD.

This clonotype was seen at least ten times. This chain joins TRBV5-1 and TRBJ2-7, with 8 nucleotides matching TRBD1. CDR3 length: 12 amino acids. J was trimmed by 3 bases and V by 4 bases; bases with no gene match: 0. Germline V gives CDR1 SGHRS, CDR2 YFSETQ. The CDR3 region is CASSGQGYEQYF. Written as DNA, the CDR3 is TGCGCCAGCAGCGGACAGGGCTACGAGCAGTACTTC.

This rearrangement joins TRBV20-1 to TRBJ2-5; no firm D call. V dropped 0 bases and J dropped 7 bases, with 3 bases sitting between them. The CDR3 runs to 10 residues. CDR1 and CDR2 from the germline V gene are DFQATT and SNEGSKA (reference sequence). The CDR3 sequence: CSARDRTQYF. Written as DNA, the CDR3 is TGCAGTGCTAGAGATAGGACCCAGTACTTC.